A selection of T cell receptor beta chains follows, all from one sample in a study of blood T cells in healthy people across ages. MiXCR, run by TCRdb on the 5' RACE reads, gives a single entry per CDR3 protein. This table has about 640,000 distinct CDR3 sequences, roughly 31% appearing once. Material: blood. The receptors were sampled from a woman of 80 years or more in good health. The CDR3 runs from the conserved cysteine through the conserved F or W. Fields, in order: CDR3 protein, CDR3 DNA, clone size, D gene, V gene, J gene. A D gene is named only where the DNA matches it firmly. For some rows the clone size is stated as once, few or many, or as a class when expanded; others skip it.

CDR3: CASSISEAGSETQYF
DNA: TGCGCCAGCAGCATTTCTGAAGCGGGGTCGGAGACCCAGTACTTC
size: .
D: TRBD2
V: TRBV5-1
J: TRBJ2-5

CDR3: CASRKGAGADTQYF
DNA: TGTGCCAGCCGGAAGGGAGCGGGAGCAGATACGCAGTATTTT
size: .
D: TRBD2
V: TRBV28
J: TRBJ2-3

CDR3: CASRTGDNSPLHF
DNA: TGTGCCAGTCGGACAGGGGATAATTCACCCCTCCACTTT
size: .
D: TRBD1
V: TRBV19
J: TRBJ1-6

CDR3: CASSPPTQPQHF
DNA: TGTGCCAGCAGCCCCCCCACACAGCCCCAGCATTTT
size: few
D: .
V: TRBV7-9
J: TRBJ1-5

CDR3: CASTTGTSGAETQYF
DNA: TGTGCCAGCACCACCGGGACTAGCGGGGCAGAGACCCAGTACTTC
size: many
D: TRBD2
V: TRBV12-3/TRBV12-4
J: TRBJ2-5

CDR3: CASSVVGWDSLTYNEQFF
DNA: TGTGCCAGCAGCGTAGTTGGGTGGGACTCCCTTACCTACAATGAGCAGTTCTTC
size: many
D: .
V: TRBV9
J: TRBJ2-1

CDR3: CASQGTGADIQYF
DNA: TGTGCCAGCCAGGGGACAGGGGCGGACATTCAGTACTTC
size: many
D: TRBD1
V: TRBV2
J: TRBJ2-4

CDR3: CASSLAATGNTGELFF
DNA: TGTGCCAGCAGCTTGGCCGCGACAGGGAACACCGGGGAGCTGTTTTTT
size: few
D: .
V: TRBV5-5
J: TRBJ2-2

CDR3: CSVEDLETNEKLFF
DNA: TGCAGCGTTGAAGATCTGGAAACTAATGAAAAACTGTTTTTT
size: many
D: .
V: TRBV29-1
J: TRBJ1-4

CDR3: CAVSDAYRAPYNEHFF
DNA: TGTGCCGTCAGTGATGCGTACAGGGCCCCTTACAATGAGCATTTCTTC
size: .
D: .
V: TRBV10-3
J: TRBJ2-1

CDR3: CASSSGTYNSPLHF
DNA: TGTGCCAGCAGCTCCGGGACCTATAATTCACCCCTCCACTTT
size: many
D: .
V: TRBV6-5
J: TRBJ1-6

CDR3: CASSPNRGAYEQYF
DNA: TGTGCCAGCTCACCAAACAGGGGGGCGTACGAGCAGTACTTC
size: .
D: TRBD1
V: TRBV18
J: TRBJ2-7

CDR3: CASSLAYSYSFF
DNA: TGTGCCAGCAGCTTAGCGTATAGTTATTCGTTCTTC
size: once
D: .
V: TRBV7-2
J: TRBJ2-1

CDR3: CASSLGVGGTGANEKLFF
DNA: TGTGCCAGCAGCTTAGGAGTCGGCGGGACAGGAGCTAATGAAAAACTGTTTTTT
size: many
D: TRBD1
V: TRBV7-2
J: TRBJ1-4

CDR3: CSASGDRGRDTLHF
DNA: TGCAGTGCTAGCGGAGACAGGGGGCGAGACACCCTCCACTTT
size: few
D: TRBD1
V: TRBV20-1
J: TRBJ1-6

CDR3: CSARDPQTGVGEQFF
DNA: TGCAGTGCTAGAGATCCCCAAACGGGGGTCGGTGAGCAGTTCTTC
size: many
D: .
V: TRBV20-1
J: TRBJ2-1

CDR3: CASSLALATNEKLFF
DNA: TGTGCCAGCAGCTTAGCCCTCGCAACTAATGAAAAACTGTTTTTT
size: many
D: .
V: TRBV7-2
J: TRBJ1-4

CDR3: CSAQQGTSNQPQHF
DNA: TGCAGTGCGCAACAGGGCACTAGCAATCAGCCCCAGCATTTT
size: .
D: .
V: TRBV20-1
J: TRBJ1-5

CDR3: CASSQKGWGGEQYF
DNA: TGTGCTAGCAGCCAGAAGGGCTGGGGGGGGGAGCAGTACTTC
size: few
D: TRBD2
V: TRBV7-7
J: TRBJ2-7

CDR3: CASSLGYDPQYF
DNA: TGCGCCAGCAGCTTGGGATATGATCCGCAGTACTTC
size: many
D: .
V: TRBV5-1
J: TRBJ2-7

CDR3: CASSLIQGTGSSYNSPLHF
DNA: TGTGCCAGCAGTTTAATTCAGGGGACAGGAAGCTCCTATAATTCACCCCTCCACTTT
size: few
D: TRBD1
V: TRBV28
J: TRBJ1-6

CDR3: CASSNPGQGVNEQFF
DNA: TGTGCCAGCAGTAACCCGGGACAGGGAGTTAATGAGCAGTTCTTC
size: .
D: TRBD1
V: TRBV6-5
J: TRBJ2-1

CDR3: CASSVSGDYNEQFF
DNA: TGCGCCAGCAGCGTGAGCGGTGACTACAATGAGCAGTTCTTC
size: .
D: .
V: TRBV5-1
J: TRBJ2-1

CDR3: CASTRYRASTDTQYF
DNA: TGTGCCAGCACCCGGTACAGGGCTAGCACAGATACGCAGTATTTT
size: .
D: .
V: TRBV12-3/TRBV12-4
J: TRBJ2-3

CDR3: CASSLSFFLNEQFF
DNA: TGTGCCAGCAGCTTGTCTTTTTTTCTTAATGAGCAGTTCTTC
size: many
D: .
V: TRBV7-6
J: TRBJ2-1

CDR3: CASSPGLGDVDYEQYF
DNA: TGTGCCAGCAGCCCAGGGTTAGGGGACGTAGACTACGAGCAGTACTTC
size: many
D: .
V: TRBV7-9
J: TRBJ2-7

CDR3: CASSSSSSNQPQHF
DNA: TGTGCCAGCAGCAGCAGTAGTAGCAATCAGCCCCAGCATTTT
size: many
D: .
V: TRBV7-2
J: TRBJ1-5

CDR3: CSARGARDEKLFF
DNA: TGCAGTGCTAGGGGGGCTCGGGATGAAAAACTGTTTTTT
size: few
D: .
V: TRBV20-1
J: TRBJ1-4

CDR3: CASRSGLVDEQFF
DNA: TGTGCCAGCAGGTCGGGACTAGTAGATGAGCAGTTCTTC
size: once
D: TRBD2
V: TRBV11-2
J: TRBJ2-1

CDR3: CASSLVWGEQFF
DNA: TGCGCCAGCAGCTTAGTTTGGGGGGAGCAGTTCTTC
size: many
D: .
V: TRBV5-1
J: TRBJ2-1

CDR3: CASSPGHPNTEAFF
DNA: TGCGCCAGCAGCCCGGGACACCCGAACACTGAAGCTTTCTTT
size: many
D: .
V: TRBV5-1
J: TRBJ1-1

CDR3: CSVGGSTDTQYF
DNA: TGCAGTGTGGGAGGTAGCACAGATACGCAGTATTTT
size: once
D: .
V: TRBV20-1
J: TRBJ2-3

CDR3: CSAQTGPGYGYTF
DNA: TGCAGTGCCCAGACGGGTCCCGGCTATGGCTACACCTTC
size: many
D: .
V: TRBV20-1
J: TRBJ1-2

CDR3: CSAGGQFGETQYF
DNA: TGCAGTGCTGGAGGACAGTTCGGGGAGACCCAGTACTTC
size: .
D: .
V: TRBV20-1
J: TRBJ2-5

CDR3: CASRVGGPPSNEQYF
DNA: TGTGCCAGCAGGGTCGGGGGCCCCCCCTCCAATGAGCAGTACTTC
size: few
D: .
V: TRBV6-5
J: TRBJ2-7

CDR3: CASSKALYRWSGRVNSPLHF
DNA: TGTGCCAGCAGCAAAGCGCTTTATCGATGGTCCGGCAGGGTGAATTCACCCCTCCACTTT
size: .
D: .
V: TRBV21-1
J: TRBJ1-6

CDR3: CSANDGILAKNIQYF
DNA: TGCAGTGCTAACGATGGGATACTAGCCAAAAACATTCAGTACTTC
size: many
D: .
V: TRBV20-1
J: TRBJ2-4

CDR3: CASSQGLAGVETQYF
DNA: TGTGCCAGCAGCCAGGGTCTAGCGGGGGTGGAGACCCAGTACTTC
size: many
D: TRBD2
V: TRBV3-1
J: TRBJ2-5

CDR3: CAWSVGRYTEAFF
DNA: TGTGCCTGGAGCGTCGGCCGGTATACTGAAGCTTTCTTT
size: .
D: .
V: TRBV30
J: TRBJ1-1

CDR3: CSPSGYTDTQYF
DNA: TGCAGTCCTAGCGGCTACACAGATACGCAGTATTTT
size: .
D: TRBD2
V: TRBV29-1
J: TRBJ2-3

CDR3: CSAPDTDHEQYF
DNA: TGCAGTGCCCCGGACACGGACCACGAGCAGTACTTC
size: many
D: .
V: TRBV20-1
J: TRBJ2-7

CDR3: CASRSNSGTGSNIQYF
DNA: TGTGCCAGCAGATCTAACTCCGGGACAGGGTCAAACATTCAGTACTTC
size: many
D: TRBD1
V: TRBV7-2
J: TRBJ2-4

CDR3: CASSSVRGGVNKETQYF
DNA: TGTGCCAGCAGTAGTGTGCGGGGGGGAGTAAATAAAGAGACCCAGTACTTC
size: many
D: TRBD2
V: TRBV6-1
J: TRBJ2-5

CDR3: CSARGRTGNSPLHF
DNA: TGCAGTGCTAGAGGTCGGACAGGGAATTCACCCCTCCACTTT
size: .
D: TRBD1
V: TRBV20-1
J: TRBJ1-6

CDR3: CAISARQGGNYGYTF
DNA: TGTGCCATCAGTGCCAGACAGGGGGGTAACTATGGCTACACCTTC
size: many
D: TRBD1
V: TRBV10-3
J: TRBJ1-2

CDR3: CASSSYQGPGESYEQYF
DNA: TGTGCCAGCAGCTCCTACCAAGGGCCAGGGGAATCCTACGAGCAGTACTTC
size: few
D: .
V: TRBV7-6
J: TRBJ2-7

CDR3: CASSQAQGVNSPLHF
DNA: TGTGCCAGCAGCCAAGCCCAGGGAGTAAATTCACCCCTCCACTTT
size: few
D: .
V: TRBV3-1
J: TRBJ1-6

CDR3: CASSLVTAYQETQYF
DNA: TGTGCCAGCAGTTTAGTGACAGCGTACCAAGAGACCCAGTACTTC
size: .
D: .
V: TRBV28
J: TRBJ2-5